This T cell receptor beta chain was recovered during a study of blood T cell repertoires in COVID-19. On the study more broadly: COVID-19 samples, acute and convalescent, were from the United States, Italy and Spain. Sample material is recorded as cDNA or gDNA derived from T cells, B-cell-depleted T cells, or PBMCs.

Patients in Seattle were enrolled during active infection, then followed longitudinally. The germline V gene has CDR1 KGHDR and CDR2 SFDVKD. The ends lost 5 bases at V and 4 bases at J; junction bases unmatched: 4. This CDR3 spans 15 amino acids. The table came from immunoSEQ multiplex PCR; TCRdb's copy has only in-frame clones and leaves some out. The sample holds over 150,000 clones, around four fifths seen once. This clone was detected once. The sequence derives from an elderly woman with COVID-19, enrolled during active disease. Sequencing was carried out using peripheral blood. The J gene is TRBJ1-2, the V gene TRBV24-1; 12 nucleotides line up with TRBD1. This CDR3 is CATSATGQGAYGYTF. CDR3 sequence (DNA): TGTGCCACCAGTGCCACGGGACAGGGGGCCTATGGCTACACCTTC.